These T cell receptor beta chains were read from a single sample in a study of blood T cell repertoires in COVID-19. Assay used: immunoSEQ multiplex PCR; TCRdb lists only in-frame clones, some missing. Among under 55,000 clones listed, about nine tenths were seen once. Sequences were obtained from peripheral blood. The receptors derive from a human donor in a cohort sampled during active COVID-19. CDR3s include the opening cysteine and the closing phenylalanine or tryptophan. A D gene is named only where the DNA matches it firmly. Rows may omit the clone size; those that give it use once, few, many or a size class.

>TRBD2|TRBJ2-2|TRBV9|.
TGTGCCAGCAGCGTCGGGACTAGCGACGCCGGGGAGCTGTTTTTT
CASSVGTSDAGELFF
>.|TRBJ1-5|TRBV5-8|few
TGTGCCAGCAGCGCTAGGTGGGGCAATCAGCCCCAGCATTTT
CASSARWGNQPQHF
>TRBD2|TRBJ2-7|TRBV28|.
TGTGCCAGCGCTACGTTAGGACTAGCGGGTTACGAGCAGTACTTC
CASATLGLAGYEQYF
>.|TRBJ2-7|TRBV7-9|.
TGTGCCAGCAGCTTAGGAGGGGGTATCAACGAGCAGTACTTC
CASSLGGGINEQYF
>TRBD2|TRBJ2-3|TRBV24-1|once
TGTGCCACCAGTACTAGCGGTTACACAGATACGCAGTATTTT
CATSTSGYTDTQYF
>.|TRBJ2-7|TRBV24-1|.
TGTGCCACCAGCCCGGGATCGCCTCCCTACGAGCAGTACTTC
CATSPGSPPYEQYF
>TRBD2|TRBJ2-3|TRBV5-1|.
TGCGCCAGCAGCGGGAATGGGCGGGGGAGCACAGATACGCAGTATTTT
CASSGNGRGSTDTQYF
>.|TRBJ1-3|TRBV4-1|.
TGCGCCAGCAGCCAAGTACAGAGCTCTGGAAACACCATATATTTT
CASSQVQSSGNTIYF
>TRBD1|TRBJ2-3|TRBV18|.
TGTGCCAGCTCACCACGGGACAGGGGGCAGGGGACAGATACGCAGTATTTT
CASSPRDRGQGTDTQYF
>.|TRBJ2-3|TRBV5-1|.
TGCGCCAGCAGCGCCGAGCTATCACAGGTTTACACAGATACGCAGTATTTT
CASSAELSQVYTDTQYF
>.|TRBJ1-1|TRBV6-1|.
TGTGCCAGCAGTGAAGCCCCCGGAGTGGAAGCTTTCTTT
CASSEAPGVEAFF
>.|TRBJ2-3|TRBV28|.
TGTGCCAGCAGCCCGGACAGCTATACGCAGTATTTT
CASSPDSYTQYF
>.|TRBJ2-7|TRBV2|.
TGTGCCAGCACTCTAGGACAAGGCTACGAGCAGTACTTC
CASTLGQGYEQYF
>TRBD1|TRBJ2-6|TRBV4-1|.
TGCGCCAGCAGCCAAGAGGGACAGGGGGCCACTTCTGGGGCCAACGTCCTGACTTTC
CASSQEGQGATSGANVLTF
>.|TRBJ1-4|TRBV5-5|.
TGTGCCAGCAGCAATGCCCACAGGGATGAAAAACTGTTTTTT
CASSNAHRDEKLFF
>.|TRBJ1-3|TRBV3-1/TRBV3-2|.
TGTGCCAGCAGCCAGTCTAGGAGCTCTGGAAACACCATATATTTT
CASSQSRSSGNTIYF
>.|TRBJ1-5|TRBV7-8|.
TGTGCCAGCAGCTTAGGACTTTCAAGCAATCAGCCCCAGCATTTT
CASSLGLSSNQPQHF
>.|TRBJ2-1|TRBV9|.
TGTGCCAGCAGCCCCGTGGGGGCCGGGGTCAATGAGCAGTTCTTC
CASSPVGAGVNEQFF
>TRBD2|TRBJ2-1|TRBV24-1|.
TGTGCCACCAGTGATCCGACTAGCGGGGGGAATGAGCAGTTCTTC
CATSDPTSGGNEQFF
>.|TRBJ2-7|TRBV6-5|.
TGTGCCAGCAGTTACTCGATCCAGGGAATCCCTACGGAGCAGTACTTC
CASSYSIQGIPTEQYF
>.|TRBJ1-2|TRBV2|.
TGTGCCAGCACGGAGGGGCCGACAGTTACCCTCTATGGCTACACCTTC
CASTEGPTVTLYGYTF
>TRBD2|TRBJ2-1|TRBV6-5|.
TGTGCCAGCAGTTACGCTAGCGGGGGAAGAAATGAGCAGTTCTTC
CASSYASGGRNEQFF
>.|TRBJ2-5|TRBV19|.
TGTGCCAGTCCCTTTCGAGGAGAGACCCAGTACTTC
CASPFRGETQYF
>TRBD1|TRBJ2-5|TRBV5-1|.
TGCGCCAGCAGCAACAATCCGGGACAGCAAGAGACCCAGTACTTC
CASSNNPGQQETQYF
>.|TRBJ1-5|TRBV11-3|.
TGTGCCAGCAGCTTATCGCAGGGCCCCAATCAGCCCCAGCATTTT
CASSLSQGPNQPQHF
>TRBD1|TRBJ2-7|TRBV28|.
TGTGCCAGCAGGAAGGACAGGGGGTTCTACGAGCAGTACTTC
CASRKDRGFYEQYF
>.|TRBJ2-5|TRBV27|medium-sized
TGTGCCAGCAGTCGGGACTCGACGAGACAAGAGACCCAGTACTTC
CASSRDSTRQETQYF
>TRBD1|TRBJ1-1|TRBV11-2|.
TGTGCCAGCAGCTATGGAGGACAGGGAAACACTGAAGCTTTCTTT
CASSYGGQGNTEAFF
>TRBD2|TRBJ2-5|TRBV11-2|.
TGTGCCAGCAGCCCCCGGACTAGGCAAGAGACCCAGTACTTC
CASSPRTRQETQYF
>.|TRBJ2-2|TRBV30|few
TGTGCCTGGAGATCCTACGGTACCGGGGAGCTGTTTTTT
CAWRSYGTGELFF
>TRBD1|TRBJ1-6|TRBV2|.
TGTGCCAGCAGCCGGGACAGGAGCTATAATTCACCCCTCCACTTT
CASSRDRSYNSPLHF
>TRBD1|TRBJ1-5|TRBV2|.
TGTGCCAGCAGAGGGGACAGAAATAGCAATCAGCCCCAGCATTTT
CASRGDRNSNQPQHF
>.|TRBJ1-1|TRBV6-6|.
TGTGCCAGCAGCCTGGGACAACTGAACACTGAAGCTTTCTTT
CASSLGQLNTEAFF
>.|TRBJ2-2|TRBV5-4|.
TGTGCCAGCAGCTTCTCTCGGCCAGGGCTGAACACCGGGGAGCTGTTTTTT
CASSFSRPGLNTGELFF
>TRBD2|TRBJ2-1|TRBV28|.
TGTGCCAGCAGTTCCAACAACATCCGGGGGGATGGCTACAATGAGCAGTTCTTC
CASSSNNIRGDGYNEQFF
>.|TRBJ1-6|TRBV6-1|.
TGTGCCAGCAGTGAATCCGGGGGGAAATCACCCCTCCACTTT
CASSESGGKSPLHF
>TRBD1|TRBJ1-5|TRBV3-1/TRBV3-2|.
TGTGCCAGCAGCCACGTCGGGGACAGGGGGCATGTTAACAATCAGCCCCAGCATTTT
CASSHVGDRGHVNNQPQHF
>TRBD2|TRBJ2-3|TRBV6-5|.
TGTGCCACCGGACTAGCGGGGGGCCGCACAGATACGCAGTATTTT
CATGLAGGRTDTQYF
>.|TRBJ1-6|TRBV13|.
TGTGCCAGCCGGAGGGGAGGTAATTCACCCCTCCACTTT
CASRRGGNSPLHF
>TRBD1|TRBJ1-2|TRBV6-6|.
TGTGCCAGCAGCCCGACAGGGGGCGCGGTCGGAGGCTACACCTTC
CASSPTGGAVGGYTF